Listed below are T cell receptor beta chains from one sample, sequenced in a study of T cell repertoires in aging, cancer and after chemotherapy. TCRdb itself ran the multiplex PCR reads through MiXCR, one entry per CDR3 protein. The table has about 19,000 distinct CDR3 sequences, about two fifths seen once. The sample consisted of blood. Receptors originate from a human donor with a solid tumor. The CDR3 runs from the conserved cysteine through the conserved F or W. The D gene is left open where the match is weak.

d_gene	v_gene	j_gene	CDR3aa
TRBD2	TRBV29-1	TRBJ2-3	CSVEYRAGAGTDTQYF
.	TRBV10-3	TRBJ1-2	CAISEALGGSYGYTF
.	TRBV10-3	TRBJ1-1	CAIRGEGWVLNTEAFF
TRBD2	TRBV6-1	TRBJ2-1	CASSEGAGGIYNEQFF
.	TRBV24-1	TRBJ2-2	CATSDFTETGELFF
.	TRBV6-6	TRBJ1-5	CASSYAGGMSNQPQHF
TRBD1	TRBV5-6	TRBJ1-1	CASSTGQGGEAFF
.	TRBV18	TRBJ2-1	CASSPGSSYNEQFF
.	TRBV19	TRBJ1-5	CDSSINAEQPQHF
TRBD2	TRBV30	TRBJ2-3	CAWGTSGFTDTQYF
TRBD1	TRBV6-2/TRBV6-3	TRBJ2-2	CASSGQGDTGELFF
.	TRBV4-3	TRBJ1-3	CASSQDLRQDRNTIYF
.	TRBV7-9	TRBJ2-7	CASRPDGEDEQYF
TRBD2	TRBV30	TRBJ2-1	CAWSAELAAYNEQFF
TRBD1	TRBV9	TRBJ2-1	CASSVGLSRDREAEQFF
.	TRBV7-6	TRBJ1-3	CASSSGRISGNTIYF
.	TRBV12-3/TRBV12-4	TRBJ2-3	CASSPQRTATDTQYF
.	TRBV19	TRBJ1-1	CASSIGVFTEAFF
TRBD1	TRBV6-5	TRBJ2-7	CASSYSTGGSYEQYF
TRBD2	TRBV6-1	TRBJ2-1	CASGLAGYNEQFF
TRBD2	TRBV6-5	TRBJ2-1	CASSYTSGGAQDEQFF
.	TRBV6-4	TRBJ2-2	CASSSGVATTTGELFF
.	TRBV15	TRBJ2-7	CATSTLRTGIHEQYF
.	TRBV7-3	TRBJ2-3	CASSLRWRTDTQYF
.	TRBV28	TRBJ2-2	CASSSHRTNTGELFF
TRBD1	TRBV5-4	TRBJ2-2	CASSRQGYTGELFF
.	TRBV6-1	TRBJ2-1	CASSSGTWAYEQFF
TRBD2	TRBV27	TRBJ2-1	CASSLRPSGFGQFF